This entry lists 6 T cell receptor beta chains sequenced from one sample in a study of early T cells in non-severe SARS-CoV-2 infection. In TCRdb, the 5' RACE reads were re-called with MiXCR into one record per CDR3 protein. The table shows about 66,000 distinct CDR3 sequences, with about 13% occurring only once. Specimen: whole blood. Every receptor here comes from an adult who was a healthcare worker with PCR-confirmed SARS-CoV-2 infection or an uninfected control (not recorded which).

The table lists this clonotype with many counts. CDR3 region: CASSLSGNEQFF. The CDR3, as DNA: TGTGCCAGCAGTTTATCCGGGAATGAGCAGTTCTTC. The gene calls are TRBV12-3 or TRBV12-4 and TRBJ2-1; D gene uncertain. The CDR3 runs to 12 residues. Trimming took off 2 bases at V and 7 bases at J, with 6 bases between the two ends.

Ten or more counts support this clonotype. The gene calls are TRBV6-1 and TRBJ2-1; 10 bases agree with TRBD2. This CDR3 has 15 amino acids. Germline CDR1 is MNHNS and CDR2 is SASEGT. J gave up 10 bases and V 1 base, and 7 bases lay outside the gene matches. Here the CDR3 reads CASSEVVAGGREQFF. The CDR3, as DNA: TGTGCCAGCAGTGAAGTGGTAGCGGGAGGCCGGGAGCAGTTCTTC.

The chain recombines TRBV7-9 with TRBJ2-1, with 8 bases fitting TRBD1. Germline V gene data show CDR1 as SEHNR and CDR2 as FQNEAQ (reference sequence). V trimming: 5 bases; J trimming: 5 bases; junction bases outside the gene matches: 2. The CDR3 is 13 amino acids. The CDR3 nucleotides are TGTGCCAGCAGCCTGACAGGGGACAATGAGCAGTTCTTC. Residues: CASSLTGDNEQFF.

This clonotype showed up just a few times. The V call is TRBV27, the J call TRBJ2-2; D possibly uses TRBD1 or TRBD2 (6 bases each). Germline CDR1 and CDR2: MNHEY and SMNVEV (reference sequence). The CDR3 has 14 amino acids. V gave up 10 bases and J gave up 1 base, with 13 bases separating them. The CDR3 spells CATRRGQNTGELFF. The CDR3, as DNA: TGTGCCACCCGACGGGGGCAGAACACCGGGGAGCTGTTTTTT.

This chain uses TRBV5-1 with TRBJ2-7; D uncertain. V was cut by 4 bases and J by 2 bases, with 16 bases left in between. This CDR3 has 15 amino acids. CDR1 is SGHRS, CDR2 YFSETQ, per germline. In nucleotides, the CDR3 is TGCGCCAGCAGCCCCGACATATCGTTTACCTACGAGCAGTACTTC. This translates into CASSPDISFTYEQYF.

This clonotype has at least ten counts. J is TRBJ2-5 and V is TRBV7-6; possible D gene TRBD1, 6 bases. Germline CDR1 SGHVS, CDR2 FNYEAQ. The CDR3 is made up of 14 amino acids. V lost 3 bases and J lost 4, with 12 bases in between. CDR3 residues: CASSLGRGGETQYF. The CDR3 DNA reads TGTGCCAGCAGCTTGGGGCGAGGGGGAGAGACCCAGTACTTC.